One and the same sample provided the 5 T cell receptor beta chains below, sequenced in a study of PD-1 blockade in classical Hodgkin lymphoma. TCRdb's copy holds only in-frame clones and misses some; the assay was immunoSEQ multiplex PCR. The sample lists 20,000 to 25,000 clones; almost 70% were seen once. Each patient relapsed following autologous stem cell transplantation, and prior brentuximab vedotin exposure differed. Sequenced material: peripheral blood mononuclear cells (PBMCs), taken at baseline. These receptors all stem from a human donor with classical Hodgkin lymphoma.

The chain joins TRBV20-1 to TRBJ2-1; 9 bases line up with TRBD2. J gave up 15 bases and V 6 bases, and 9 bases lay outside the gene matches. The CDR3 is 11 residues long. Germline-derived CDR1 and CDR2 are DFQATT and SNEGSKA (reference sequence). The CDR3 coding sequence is TGCAGTGCGACGACCGGAGCGGGGGGGTTCTTC. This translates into CSATTGAGGFF.

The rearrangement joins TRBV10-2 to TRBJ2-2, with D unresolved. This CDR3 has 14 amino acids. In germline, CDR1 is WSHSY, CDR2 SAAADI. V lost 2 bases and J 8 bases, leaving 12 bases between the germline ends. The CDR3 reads CASSEMLVIGELFF. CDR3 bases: TGCGCCAGCAGTGAGATGCTAGTTATAGGGGAGCTGTTTTTT.

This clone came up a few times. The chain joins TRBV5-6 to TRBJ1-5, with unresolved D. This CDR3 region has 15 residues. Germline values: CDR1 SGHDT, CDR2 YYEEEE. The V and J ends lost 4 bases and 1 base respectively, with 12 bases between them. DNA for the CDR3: TGTGCCAGCAGCCGACTGACGGAGAGCAATCAGCCCCAGCATTTT. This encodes CASSRLTESNQPQHF.

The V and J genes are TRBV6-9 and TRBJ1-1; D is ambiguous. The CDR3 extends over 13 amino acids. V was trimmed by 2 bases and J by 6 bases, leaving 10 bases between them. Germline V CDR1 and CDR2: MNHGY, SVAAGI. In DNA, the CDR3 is TGTGCCAGCAGTTATGGGCAGAGTGCTGAAGCTTTCTTT. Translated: CASSYGQSAEAFF.

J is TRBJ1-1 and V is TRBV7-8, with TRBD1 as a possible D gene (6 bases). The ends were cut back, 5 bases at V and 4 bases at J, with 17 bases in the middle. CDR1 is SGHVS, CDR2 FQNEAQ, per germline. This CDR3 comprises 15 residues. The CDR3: CASSPHRGGSTEAFF. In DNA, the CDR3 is TGTGCCAGCAGCCCCCACCGAGGGGGTAGCACTGAAGCTTTCTTT.